This T cell receptor beta chain was captured by sequencing in a study of identical twins. Only healthy Caucasians were enrolled as donors. The CDR3 is 18 amino acids. The V end lost 3 bases, the J end lost 0 bases, and 18 bases lay between the germline ends. CDR1 is MGHRA and CDR2 is YSYEKL in the germline V gene. From the 5' RACE reads, TCRdb called clonotypes with MiXCR, one entry per CDR3 protein. The sample shows 500,000 to 550,000 distinct CDR3 sequences, 22% of them seen only once. Broader study findings: Invariant cells of the MAIT and iNKT types might have partly distorted the zero-insertion analyses. Interpretation of the results relied on cross-sectional statistical analysis and not on following the same donors. Shared out-of-frame alpha sequences (those common to twins) showed excess low generation probability.

Many counts were recorded for this clonotype. Its target is unknown. A further study also used this sample, focusing on T cells expressing NK-cell markers.

The chain couples TRBV4-1 to TRBJ2-1, with a tentative D call TRBD2 (5 bases). This TCR was recovered from a woman aged 18-30 years in good health. The material sequenced was CD4+ T cells sorted from blood. Here the CDR3 reads CASSQADLVSLSYNEQFF. In DNA form, the CDR3 reads TGCGCCAGCAGCCAGGCGGACTTGGTGTCTCTCTCCTACAATGAGCAGTTCTTC.